The clone carrying this TCR beta chain occurred a few times. There are 14 residues in the CDR3. Germline CDR1 MDHEN, CDR2 SYDVKM. Trimming shortened V by 2 bases and J by 4 bases, and 11 bases separated the two germline ends. These data belong to a study of blood T cells in healthy people across ages. The authors ran a second PCR of about 6 to 11 cycles using a sample-barcoded 5' primer and a J-beta primer mix. Each CDR3 protein gets one entry after TCRdb re-called the 5' RACE reads with MiXCR. The table lists hundreds of thousands of distinct CDR3 sequences, around 21% of them singletons. This receptor was taken from a man between 65 and 79 years old in good health. The chain carries TRBV28 and TRBJ2-5; D is undetermined. The specimen was blood. The CDR3 loop reads CASSLGGMGETQYF. CDR3 DNA sequence: TGTGCCAGCAGTTTAGGCGGAATGGGAGAGACCCAGTACTTC.